This is a list of T cell receptor beta chains from one sample in a study of shared clonotypes between healthy human individuals. TCRdb's table, derived via immunoSEQ multiplex PCR, lists solely in-frame clones and lacks some. This table holds 600,000 to 800,000 clones, 72% found once. Sequencing input: memory CD4+ T cells sorted from blood. The receptors were gathered from a woman in her thirties in good health. Both conserved end residues are part of each CDR3. The D gene is left open where the match is weak. Where a row states a size, it is once, few, many or the class of an expanded clone; other rows omit it.

TRBV18,TRBJ1-1,NA,NA,TGTGCCAGCTCACGGGACCGGATGAACACTGAAGCTTTCTTT,CASSRDRMNTEAFF
TRBV28,TRBJ1-1,NA,NA,TGTGCCAGCAGTAGTGGGGATTGGAACACTGAAGCTTTCTTT,CASSSGDWNTEAFF
TRBV7-8,TRBJ2-7,TRBD2,NA,TGTGCCAGCAGCTTCCCCTGGGGGCTAGCGGGAGGGATCGAGCAGTACTTC,CASSFPWGLAGGIEQYF
TRBV7-2,TRBJ2-5,NA,NA,TGTGCCAGCAGCCGGGGGCGGTCTGAGACCCAGTACTTC,CASSRGRSETQYF
TRBV11-2,TRBJ2-1,NA,NA,TGTGCCAGCAGCTTAGGGACCCCTACTGAGCAGTTCTTC,CASSLGTPTEQFF
TRBV7-3,TRBJ2-1,NA,NA,TGTGCCAGCAGCCCAGCCTCGGCCCTCTACAATGAGCAGTTCTTC,CASSPASALYNEQFF
TRBV19,TRBJ1-5,NA,NA,TGTGCCAGTAGCGATAGGGGTGCCGCTCAGCCCCAGCATTTT,CASSDRGAAQPQHF
TRBV19,TRBJ1-5,NA,NA,TGTGCCAGTTGTCCCGGACAGAGAAATCAGCCCCAGCATTTT,CASCPGQRNQPQHF
TRBV10-3,TRBJ2-3,TRBD2,NA,TGTGCCATCAGAGATGGGCGGGAGTTAAAAGATACGCAGTATTTT,CAIRDGRELKDTQYF
TRBV2,TRBJ1-1,NA,NA,TGTGCCAGCAGGGTAATGAACACTGAAGCTTTCTTT,CASRVMNTEAFF
TRBV4-1,TRBJ2-7,TRBD2,NA,TGCGCCAGCAGCCAAGTGGAAGCGGGAAAATACGAGCAGTACTTC,CASSQVEAGKYEQYF
TRBV12-5,TRBJ2-1,NA,NA,TGTGCTAGTGGTTTGGTTAGGAGCGGCTCCAACTACAATGAGCAGTTCTTC,CASGLVRSGSNYNEQFF
TRBV2,TRBJ1-1,NA,NA,TGTGCCAGCAATGCAGGACTAACGAACACTGAAGCTTTCTTT,CASNAGLTNTEAFF
TRBV5-1,TRBJ1-3,TRBD1,NA,TGCGCCAGCAGCTTGGGGACAGGGGGCCAATACACCATATATTTT,CASSLGTGGQYTIYF
TRBV28,TRBJ2-7,NA,NA,TGTGCCAGCAGGGGGCCTTACGAGCAGTACTTC,CASRGPYEQYF
TRBV29-1,TRBJ2-2,NA,NA,TGCAGTTCTGGGGAGAACACCGGGGAGCTGTTTTTT,CSSGENTGELFF
TRBV7-6,TRBJ2-1,NA,NA,TGTGCCAGCAGCTTAACGGGACACCTCTACAATGAGCAGTTCTTC,CASSLTGHLYNEQFF
TRBV18,TRBJ1-2,TRBD1,NA,TGTGCCAGCTCACCCACGCGACAGGGAGGTGACTATGGCTACACCTTC,CASSPTRQGGDYGYTF
TRBV5-8,TRBJ2-1,NA,NA,TGTGCCAGCAGCCGTGCCCTCGGGAGAGGCTACAATGAGCAGTTCTTC,CASSRALGRGYNEQFF
TRBV6-4,TRBJ2-1,NA,NA,TGTGCCAGCAGCGTTACAGGGTCTTTGGTGCTGGGTGAGCAGTTCTTC,CASSVTGSLVLGEQFF
TRBV30,TRBJ1-6,NA,NA,TGTGCCTGGAGTGTCGCCATGGATTCACCCCTCCACTTT,CAWSVAMDSPLHF
TRBV4-1,TRBJ1-2,NA,NA,TGCGCCAGCACTATGAAAGACAGGAACTATGGCTACACCTTC,CASTMKDRNYGYTF
TRBV13,TRBJ2-7,NA,NA,TGTGCCAGCAGCTTAGGCCGTCCGAACGAGCAGTACTTC,CASSLGRPNEQYF
TRBV5-4,TRBJ1-4,NA,NA,TGTGCCAGCAGCTTGGGGGGGCGTAATGAAAAACTGTTTTTT,CASSLGGRNEKLFF
TRBV28,TRBJ2-3,NA,NA,TGTGCCACCAAGACGGTGGATGGTAATATGGATACGCAGTATTTT,CATKTVDGNMDTQYF
TRBV7-2,TRBJ2-5,TRBD2,NA,TGTGCCAGCAGCTCGACTAGCGGGAGGAGGGAGACCCAGTACTTC,CASSSTSGRRETQYF
TRBV11-3,TRBJ2-3,NA,NA,TGTGCCAGCAGCTACAGGGGCACAGATACGCAGTATTTT,CASSYRGTDTQYF
TRBV11-1,TRBJ2-7,TRBD2,NA,TGTGCCAGCAATCGCGGGGAGGGGTTCTACGAGCAGTACTTC,CASNRGEGFYEQYF
TRBV7-6,TRBJ2-7,NA,once,TGTGCCAGCAGCTTAAGTTTGATTCGGGAGCAGTACTTC,CASSLSLIREQYF
TRBV9,TRBJ2-4,TRBD1,NA,TGTGCCAGCAGCGTCCGGGACAGGGAGAACATTCAGTACTTC,CASSVRDRENIQYF
TRBV28,TRBJ1-5,NA,NA,TGTGCCAGCAGTTCGGCAGGGAGCAGCAATCAGCCCCAGCATTTT,CASSSAGSSNQPQHF
TRBV18,TRBJ1-5,NA,NA,TGTGCCAGCTCACCCCGGAATAGTCTAAGCAATCAGCCCCAGCATTTT,CASSPRNSLSNQPQHF
TRBV6-1,TRBJ2-3,NA,once,TGTGCCAGCAGTGAACAGCGGAGCACAGATACGCAGTATTTT,CASSEQRSTDTQYF
TRBV27,TRBJ2-1,TRBD1,few,TGTGCCAGCAGGGGGACAGGGGACTACAATGAGCAGTTCTTC,CASRGTGDYNEQFF
TRBV10-3,TRBJ2-5,TRBD2,NA,TGTGCCATCAGTGAGTCCCTAGCGGGAGGAGGCGAGGAGACCCAGTACTTC,CAISESLAGGGEETQYF
TRBV11-2,TRBJ1-2,NA,NA,TGTGCCAGCAGCTCCCAACGGGTTCAGAGTGGCTACACCTTC,CASSSQRVQSGYTF
TRBV5-1,TRBJ2-2,TRBD1,NA,TGCGCCAGCAGCCCTGGGGACAGGGACACCGGGGAGCTGTTTTTT,CASSPGDRDTGELFF
TRBV7-2,TRBJ2-2,TRBD1,NA,TGTGCCAGCAGCCCGGGACAGGGGGCTAGGAAGCTGTTTTTT,CASSPGQGARKLFF
TRBV7-5,TRBJ1-2,NA,NA,TGTGTCAGAACCGCGGGACAGAACTATGGCTACACCTTC,CVRTAGQNYGYTF
TRBV11-2,TRBJ2-3,NA,NA,TGTGCCAGCAGCCCCCGACGGGAAGGGACAGATACGCAGTATTTT,CASSPRREGTDTQYF
TRBV5-1,TRBJ2-3,NA,once,TGCGCCAGCAGCTTACAGGGAATTCCTAGCACAGATACGCAGTATTTT,CASSLQGIPSTDTQYF
TRBV30,TRBJ2-3,TRBD1,NA,TGTGCCTGGAGGGGACAGGGCACAGATACGCAGTATTTT,CAWRGQGTDTQYF
TRBV10-2,TRBJ2-5,TRBD2,NA,TGCGCCAGCAGTGAGGAGGTAGCGGGAGGGCACGAGACCCAGTACTTC,CASSEEVAGGHETQYF
TRBV15,TRBJ2-7,NA,few,TGTGCCACCAGCAGAGGTGGCAGGGACGCCTACGAGCAGTACTTC,CATSRGGRDAYEQYF
TRBV19,TRBJ2-1,TRBD1,NA,TGTGCCAGTAGTAGAACCCGGGACAGGGCCCACAATGAGCAGTTCTTC,CASSRTRDRAHNEQFF
TRBV28,TRBJ1-1,NA,NA,TGTGCCAGCAGCAGTGGGACGCAAGAAGCTTTCTTT,CASSSGTQEAFF
TRBV2,TRBJ2-7,TRBD2,few,TGTGCCAGCAGTGAACGGCTAGCGGGAGTGGACGAGCAGTACTTC,CASSERLAGVDEQYF
TRBV5-1,TRBJ2-7,TRBD1,few,TGCGCCAGCAGTTCGTGGACAGGCGTCGACGAGCAGTACTTC,CASSSWTGVDEQYF